This TCR beta chain emerged from a study of OX40 agonist ivuxolimab in advanced cancers. In the study overall: Dose-escalation patients were diagnosed with hepatocellular carcinoma, melanoma, renal cell cancer or head and neck cancer.

The protocol was immunoSEQ multiplex PCR, while the TCRdb copy is restricted to in-frame clones and leaves out a portion. The sample consists of 60,000 or so clones, 86% of them appearing once. This CDR3 is built from 14 residues. Germline V lookup: CDR1 MRHNA, CDR2 SNTAGT. With 5 bases removed from V and 2 bases from J, the gap between germline ends came to 11 bases. The material sequenced was CD4+ or CD8+ T cells sorted from blood, taken in a trial of the OX40 agonist ivuxolimab. The rearrangement uses TRBV6-4 and TRBJ2-3; D may be TRBD1 (6 bases). The TCR was taken from an adult with an advanced solid tumor such as melanoma, head and neck, liver or kidney cancer. The DNA of the CDR3 is TGTGCCAGCAGTTTACAGGGCATCACAGATACGCAGTATTTT. It specifies CASSLQGITDTQYF.